This passage covers 23 T cell receptor beta chains from one sample sequenced in a study of blood T cell repertoires in COVID-19. Sequencing was performed with immunoSEQ multiplex PCR; in TCRdb, only in-frame clones are kept and a portion is missing. The data hold roughly 160,000 clones, with 65% to 90% observed a single time. Material: peripheral blood. Receptors were obtained from a man aged 55 to 69 with acute or convalescent COVID-19.

V is TRBV15 and J is TRBJ1-4, with TRBD1 matching 7 bases. The CDR3 runs 14 residues. Trimming removed 3 bases from V and 5 bases from J; junction bases left unmatched: 3. Germline values: CDR1 LNHNV, CDR2 YYDKDF (reference sequence). CDR3 in DNA: TGTGCCACCAGCAGCGGGGACAGAAATGAAAAACTGTTTTTT. Translated: CATSSGDRNEKLFF. The whole variable domain, remainder taken from reference TRBV15 and TRBJ1-4, is DAMVIQNPRYQVTQFGKPVTLSCSQTLNHNVMYWYQQKSSQAPKLLFHYYDKDFNNEADTPDNFQSRRPNTSFCFLDIRSPGLGDTAMYLCATSSGDRNEKLFFGSGTQLSVL.

V is TRBV2 and J is TRBJ2-5; D is possibly TRBD2 (7 bases). Germline V gene data show CDR1 as SNHLY and CDR2 as FYNNEI. There are 15 residues in the CDR3. Deletions cut 6 bases from V and 2 bases from J, with 16 bases between. The CDR3 region is CASSDRGALQETQYF. CDR3 nucleotide sequence: TGTGCCAGCAGCGACCGGGGGGCACTACAAGAGACCCAGTACTTC.

The CDR3 nucleotides read TGTGCCACCAAAACAGCGCGGCAGGGAGATACGCAGTATTTT. Translation: CATKTARQGDTQYF. This chain uses TRBV19 with TRBJ2-3, with D tentatively TRBD1 (5 bases). Trimming removed 10 bases at V and 5 bases at J, with 19 bases between. Germline V lookup: CDR1 LNHDA, CDR2 SQIVND (reference sequence). The CDR3 contains 14 residues.

The rearrangement uses TRBV9 and TRBJ2-2, with TRBD2 as a possible D gene (5 bases). With 1 base removed from V and 0 bases from J, the gap between germline ends came to 10 bases. The CDR3 runs to 16 residues. In germline, CDR1 is SGDLS, CDR2 YYNGEE. This CDR3 is CASSVRRTPNTGELFF. The CDR3 DNA follows: TGTGCCAGCAGCGTAAGGAGGACCCCGAACACCGGGGAGCTGTTTTTT.

The chain has TRBV5-6 and TRBJ2-7; 7 positions match TRBD1. V lost 3 bases and J lost 3; bases outside the gene matches: 3. In germline, CDR1 is SGHDT, CDR2 YYEEEE. The CDR3 runs 13 residues. The CDR3 protein is CASSWGQNYEQYF. CDR3 coding DNA: TGTGCCAGCAGCTGGGGACAGAACTACGAGCAGTACTTC.

The chain uses TRBV27 and TRBJ2-1; TRBD2 might be the D (6 bases). The CDR3 spans 14 residues. Trimming removed 9 bases at V and 8 bases at J, with 20 bases between. The germline gives CDR1 MNHEY, CDR2 SMNVEV (reference sequence). The CDR3 nucleotides are TGTGCCAGTAAGCTGGGGGAGGTCGGGGATGAGCAGTTCTTC. Translating gives CASKLGEVGDEQFF.

The rearrangement joins TRBV5-1 to TRBJ2-3; D is perhaps TRBD1 (5 bases). With 5 bases removed from V and 4 bases from J, the gap between germline ends came to 8 bases. CDR3 length equals 12 residues. Germline CDR1 and CDR2: SGHRS and YFSETQ. CDR3 bases: TGCGCCAGCAGTCAAGGGGCAGATACGCAGTATTTT. It yields the protein CASSQGADTQYF.

The chain has TRBV6-6 and TRBJ1-2, with 9 bases identical to TRBD1. V shed 3 bases, J shed 6 bases, and the junction held 8 bases outside the gene matches. CDR1 is MNHNY, CDR2 SVGAGI, per germline (reference sequence). The CDR3 contains 15 residues. The CDR3 sequence: CASSYSETGGDGYTF. DNA for the CDR3: TGTGCCAGCAGTTATTCAGAGACAGGGGGGGATGGCTACACCTTC.

A single count supports this clone. The same CDR3 is also encoded by other DNA sequences in this sample. The rearrangement links TRBV11-2 to TRBJ2-7; D is undetermined. The CDR3 contains 14 residues. The germline gives CDR1 SGHAT, CDR2 FQNNGV. V was trimmed by 4 bases and J by 0 bases, leaving 10 bases between them. The CDR3 coding sequence is TGTGCCAGCAGCTCTCTGCGGTACTCCTACGAGCAGTACTTC. Its translation is CASSSLRYSYEQYF. Full variable domain (rest looked up from reference TRBV11-2 and TRBJ2-7): EAGVAQSPRYKIIEKRQSVAFWCNPISGHATLYWYQQILGQGPKLLIQFQNNGVVDDSQLPKDRFSAERLKGVDSTLKIQPAKLEDSAVYLCASSSLRYSYEQYFGPGTRLTVT.

The chain has TRBV18 and TRBJ1-2; D gene uncertain. The CDR3 consists of 15 residues. Germline lookup yields CDR1 KGHSH and CDR2 LQKENI. V was clipped by 2 bases and J by 3 bases, with 13 bases between them. The CDR3 sequence is CASSPDTGRDYGYTF. The CDR3 DNA follows: TGTGCCAGCTCACCAGATACGGGGAGAGACTATGGCTACACCTTC. The complete variable domain, with remaining parts taken from reference TRBV18 and TRBJ1-2, reads NAGVMQNPRHLVRRRGQEARLRCSPMKGHSHVYWYRQLPEEGLKFMVYLQKENIIDESGMPKERFSAEFPKEGPSILRIQQVVRGDSAAYFCASSPDTGRDYGYTFGSGTRLTVV.

V gene TRBV12-2 combines with J gene TRBJ2-7; no DNA check was done on the table's D call, TRBD2. TRBV12-2 is an annotated pseudogene. The CDR3 contains 17 residues. CDR3 sequence: CASRYNRTSGQSYEQYF. The CDR3, as DNA: TGTGCAAGTCGTTACAATAGGACTAGCGGGCAATCCTACGAGCAGTACTTC.

CDR3 region: CATSDHGTGSYTF. The CDR3, as DNA: TGTGCCACCAGTGACCATGGGACAGGGAGCTACACCTTC. The chain carries TRBV24-1 and TRBJ1-2; 9 bases line up with TRBD1. The germline V gene has CDR1 KGHDR and CDR2 SFDVKD. This CDR3 has 13 residues. V gave up 4 bases and J gave up 9 bases; unmatched junction bases: 5.

The rearrangement joins TRBV7-2 to TRBJ2-1, with a weak D call TRBD2 (6 bases). Germline V gene sequence: CDR1 SGHTA, CDR2 FQGNSA. This CDR3 comprises 16 residues. The V end lost 5 bases, the J end lost 2 bases, and 16 bases lay between the germline ends. DNA of the CDR3: TGTGCCAGCAGCCGTATAACGGGACTGCCCTACAATGAGCAGTTCTTC. The encoded protein is CASSRITGLPYNEQFF.

The chain combines TRBV4-1 with TRBJ1-6; D is unclear. Germline CDR1 is MGHRA and CDR2 is YSYEKL. This CDR3 is built from 12 residues. The V end was cut by 1 base, the J end by 10 bases, with 5 bases between. The CDR3 loop is CASSQGISPLHF. The CDR3 nucleotides are TGCGCCAGCAGCCAAGGTATCTCACCCCTCCACTTT.

This clone was seen a handful of times. The CDR3 region is CAWSVNDRGSFYGYTF. DNA for the CDR3: TGTGCCTGGAGTGTAAATGACAGGGGAAGTTTCTATGGCTACACCTTC. The chain carries TRBV30 and TRBJ1-2; 8 bases are a match to TRBD1. This CDR3 is 16 amino acids long. V gave up 0 bases and J gave up 4 bases; unmatched junction bases: 10. CDR1 GTSNPN and CDR2 SVGIG come from the germline V gene (reference sequence).

This chain joins TRBV6-1 and TRBJ1-2; TRBD1 matches at 9 bases. Trimming took 4 bases from V and 2 from J; bases not matched to a gene: 11. CDR1 is MNHNS and CDR2 is SASEGT in the germline V gene. The CDR3 has 17 amino acids. As DNA, the CDR3 is TGTGCCAGCAGTGCTACAGGGGGCGCAGGAAAGAACTATGGCTACACCTTC. Protein product: CASSATGGAGKNYGYTF.

A single count supports this clone. The same CDR3 can be traced to other DNA sequences in this sample. The chain uses TRBV28 and TRBJ1-5; maybe TRBD1 (6 bases). Trimming stripped 6 bases from V and 1 base from J, with 13 bases between. Per germline, CDR1 MDHEN and CDR2 SYDVKM. The CDR3 runs to 15 residues. The CDR3 coding sequence is TGTGCCAGCAGCTTACAGGGCTTCAGCAATCAGCCCCAGCATTTT. As protein: CASSLQGFSNQPQHF. Variable domain in full (rest from reference TRBV28 and TRBJ1-5): DVKVTQSSRYLVKRTGEKVFLECVQDMDHENMFWYRQDPGLGLRLIYFSYDVKMKEKGDIPEGYSVSREKKERFSLILESASTNQTSMYLCASSLQGFSNQPQHFGDGTRLSIL.

This clone was observed a single time. The chain couples TRBV24-1 to TRBJ2-7; D ambiguous. Trimming shortened V by 4 bases and J by 0 bases, and 9 bases separated the two germline ends. The germline CDR1 and CDR2 sequences are KGHDR and SFDVKD. The length of the CDR3 is 14 residues. DNA of the CDR3: TGTGCCACCAGTGACCCCCGAGCCTCCTACGAGCAGTACTTC. Its protein product is CATSDPRASYEQYF.

The chain has TRBV7-2 and TRBJ2-5; 11 bases fit TRBD1. This CDR3 spans 15 amino acids. Germline CDR1 is SGHTA and CDR2 is FQGNSA. The ends lost 1 base at V and 4 bases at J; junction bases unmatched: 2. The CDR3 protein is CASSLVGQGGETQYF. The CDR3 DNA is TGTGCCAGCAGCTTAGTGGGACAGGGGGGAGAGACCCAGTACTTC. Together with reference TRBV7-2 and TRBJ2-5, the CDR3 gives the full variable domain: GAGVSQSPSNKVTEKGKDVELRCDPISGHTALYWYRQSLGQGLEFLIYFQGNSAPDKSGLPSDRFSAERTGGSVSTLTIQRTQQEDSAVYLCASSLVGQGGETQYFGPGTRLLVL.

Comments on this clone: A far larger clone is a single base away, which makes a read error likely. The V call is TRBV5-4, the J call TRBJ1-1; D remains ambiguous. V lost 4 bases and J lost 0, with 4 bases in between. This CDR3 has 12 residues. The germline V gene has CDR1 SGHNT and CDR2 YYREEE (reference sequence). The DNA of the CDR3 is TGTGCCAGCAGCCAGATGAACACTGAAGCTTTCTTT. As protein: CASSQMNTEAFF.

V and J are TRBV12-3 or TRBV12-4 and TRBJ2-1; D gene uncertain. This CDR3 is 13 amino acids long. Trimming took 10 bases from V and 4 from J, leaving 14 bases between them. CDR3 DNA: TGTGCCACGTCGCCCGAGAATTACAATGAGCAGTTCTTC. Amino acids: CATSPENYNEQFF.

The chain combines TRBV7-9 with TRBJ2-1; 9 bases match TRBD2. Unmatched junction bases numbered 5, after V lost 1 base and J lost 4 bases. Germline CDR1 is SEHNR and CDR2 is FQNEAQ (reference sequence). The CDR3 length is 16 residues. The DNA for the CDR3 is TGTGCCAGCAGCTTAGGAGGAGCGGGAGGTTACAATGAGCAGTTCTTC. Translation: CASSLGGAGGYNEQFF. The complete variable domain, with remaining parts taken from reference TRBV7-9 and TRBJ2-1, reads DTGVSQNPRHKITKRGQNVTFRCDPISEHNRLYWYRQTLGQGPEFLTYFQNEAQLEKSRLLSDRFSAERPKGSFSTLEIQRTEQGDSAMYLCASSLGGAGGYNEQFFGPGTRLTVL.

The DNA of the CDR3 is TGCGCCAGCAGCTATCGGGACACCCAAGAGACCCAGTACTTC. This encodes CASSYRDTQETQYF. The genes are TRBV4-1 and TRBJ2-5, with D tentatively TRBD1 (6 bases). The CDR3 sequence is 14 residues long. Trimming shortened V by 5 bases and J by 1 base, and 11 bases separated the two germline ends. In germline, CDR1 is MGHRA, CDR2 YSYEKL.